The clone carrying this T cell receptor (beta chain) was seen a few times. Assay used: immunoSEQ multiplex PCR; TCRdb lists only in-frame clones, some missing. The sample gives around 100,000 clones, around 90% of which show up once; about 0.49% is in the top ten. The CDR3 has 18 amino acids. Germline values: CDR1 ENHRY, CDR2 SYGVKD. The V gene end was trimmed by 6 bases and the J gene end by 0 bases; junction bases not matched to a gene: 14. The data belong to a study of OX40 agonist ivuxolimab in advanced cancers. The rearrangement joins TRBV10-3 to TRBJ2-7; TRBD2 matches 10 bases. The input for sequencing was CD4+ or CD8+ T cells sorted from blood, taken in a trial of the OX40 agonist ivuxolimab. This sequence was found in an adult with an advanced solid tumor such as melanoma, head and neck, liver or kidney cancer. The CDR3 loop reads CAISDPEGLARSSYEQYF. The CDR3 DNA follows: TGTGCCATCAGCGATCCGGAGGGACTAGCGCGAAGCTCCTACGAGCAGTACTTC.